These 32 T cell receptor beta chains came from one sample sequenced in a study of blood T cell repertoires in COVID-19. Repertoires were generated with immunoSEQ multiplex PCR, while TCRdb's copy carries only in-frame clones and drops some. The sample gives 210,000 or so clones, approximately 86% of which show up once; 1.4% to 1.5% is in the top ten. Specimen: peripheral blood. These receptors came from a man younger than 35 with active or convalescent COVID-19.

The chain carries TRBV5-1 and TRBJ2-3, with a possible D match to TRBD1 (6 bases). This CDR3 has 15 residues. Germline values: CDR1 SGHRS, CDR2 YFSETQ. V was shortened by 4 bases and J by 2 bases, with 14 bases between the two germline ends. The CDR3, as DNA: TGCGCCAGCAGCCCAACAGGGATTAACACAGATACGCAGTATTTT. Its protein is CASSPTGINTDTQYF.

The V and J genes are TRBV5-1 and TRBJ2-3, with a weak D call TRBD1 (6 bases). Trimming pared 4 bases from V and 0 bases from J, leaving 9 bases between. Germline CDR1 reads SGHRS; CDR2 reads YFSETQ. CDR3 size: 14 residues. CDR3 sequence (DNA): TGCGCCAGCAGCGCAGGACAGAGCACAGATACGCAGTATTTT. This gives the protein CASSAGQSTDTQYF.

The CDR3 DNA is TGCGCCAGCAGGCCCGGCCAGGCCTTAGGCGGGGAGCTGTTTTTT. Protein sequence: CASRPGQALGGELFF. The rearrangement links TRBV5-1 to TRBJ2-2; D call uncertain. CDR3 size: 15 residues. CDR1 and CDR2 from the germline V gene are SGHRS and YFSETQ. V was shortened by 5 bases and J by 7 bases, with 18 bases between the two germline ends.

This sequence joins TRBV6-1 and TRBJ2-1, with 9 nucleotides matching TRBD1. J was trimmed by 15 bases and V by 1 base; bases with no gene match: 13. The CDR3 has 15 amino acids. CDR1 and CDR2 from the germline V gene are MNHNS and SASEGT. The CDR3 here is CASSEGTSGTGPSFF. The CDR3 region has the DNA TGTGCCAGCAGTGAAGGAACCTCCGGGACAGGGCCGTCGTTCTTC.

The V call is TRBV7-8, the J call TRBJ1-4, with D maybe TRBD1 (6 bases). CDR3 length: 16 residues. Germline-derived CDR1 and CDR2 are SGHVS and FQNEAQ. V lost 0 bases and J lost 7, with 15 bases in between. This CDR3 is CASSLALRGAGEKLFF. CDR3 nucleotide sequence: TGTGCCAGCAGCTTAGCGCTTCGGGGGGCGGGTGAAAAACTGTTTTTT.

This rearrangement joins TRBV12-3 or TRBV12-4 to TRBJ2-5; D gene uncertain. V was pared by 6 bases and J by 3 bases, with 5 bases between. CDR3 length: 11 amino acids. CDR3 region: CASRRKETQYF. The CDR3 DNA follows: TGTGCCAGCAGGCGAAAAGAGACCCAGTACTTC.

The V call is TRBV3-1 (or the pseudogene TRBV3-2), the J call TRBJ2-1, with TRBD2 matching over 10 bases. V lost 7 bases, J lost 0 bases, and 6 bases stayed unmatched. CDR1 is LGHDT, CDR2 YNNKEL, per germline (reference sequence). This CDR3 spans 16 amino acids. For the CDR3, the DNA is TGTGCCAGCAATAGGGCTAGCGGGAGCTCCTACAATGAGCAGTTCTTC. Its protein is CASNRASGSSYNEQFF.

The CDR3 DNA is TGTGCCAGCAGCTCTTCCTCCCCCGGCAATGAGCAGTTCTTC. Translated, it gives CASSSSSPGNEQFF. The V and J genes are TRBV7-9 and TRBJ2-1, with D uncertain. The germline V and J ends were trimmed by 4 bases and 6 bases, with 13 bases remaining between them. The CDR3 has 14 amino acids. From germline, CDR1 is SEHNR and CDR2 FQNEAQ (reference sequence). The full variable domain, in which reference TRBV7-9 and TRBJ2-1 provide the parts outside the CDR3, is DTGVSQNPRHKITKRGQNVTFRCDPISEHNRLYWYRQTLGQGPEFLTYFQNEAQLEKSRLLSDRFSAERPKGSFSTLEIQRTEQGDSAMYLCASSSSSPGNEQFFGPGTRLTVL.

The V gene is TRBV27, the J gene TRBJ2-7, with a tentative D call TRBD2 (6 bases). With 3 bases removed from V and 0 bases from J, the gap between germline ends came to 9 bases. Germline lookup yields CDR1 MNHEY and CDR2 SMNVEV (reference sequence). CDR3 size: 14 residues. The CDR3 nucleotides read TGTGCCAGCAGTTTGTCGGACTACTCCTACGAGCAGTACTTC. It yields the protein CASSLSDYSYEQYF.

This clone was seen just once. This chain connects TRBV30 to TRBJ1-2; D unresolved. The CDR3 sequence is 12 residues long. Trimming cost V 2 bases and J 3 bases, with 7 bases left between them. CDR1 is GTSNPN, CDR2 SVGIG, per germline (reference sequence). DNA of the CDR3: TGTGCCTGGAGTCAACAGCACTATGGCTACACCTTC. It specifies CAWSQQHYGYTF.

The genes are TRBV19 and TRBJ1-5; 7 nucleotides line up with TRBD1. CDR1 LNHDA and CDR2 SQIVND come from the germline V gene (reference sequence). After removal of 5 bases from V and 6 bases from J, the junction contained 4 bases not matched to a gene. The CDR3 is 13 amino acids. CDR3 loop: CASSDDRVQPQHF. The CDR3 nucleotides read TGTGCCAGTAGTGATGACAGGGTTCAGCCCCAGCATTTT.

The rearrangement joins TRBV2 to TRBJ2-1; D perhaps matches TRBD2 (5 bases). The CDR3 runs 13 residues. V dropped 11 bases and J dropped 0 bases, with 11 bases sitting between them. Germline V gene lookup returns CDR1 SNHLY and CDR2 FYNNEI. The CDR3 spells CAGSGSSYNEQFF. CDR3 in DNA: TGTGCCGGAAGCGGTAGCTCCTACAATGAGCAGTTCTTC.

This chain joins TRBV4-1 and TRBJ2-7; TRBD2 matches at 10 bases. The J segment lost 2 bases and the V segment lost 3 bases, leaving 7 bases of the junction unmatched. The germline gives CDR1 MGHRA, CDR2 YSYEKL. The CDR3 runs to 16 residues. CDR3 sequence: CASSQGSTSGPYEQYF. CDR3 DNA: TGCGCCAGCAGCCAGGGTTCGACTAGCGGGCCCTACGAGCAGTACTTC.

This CDR3 reads CASSPSRAGANEQFF. CDR3 nucleotide sequence: TGTGCCAGCAGTCCCTCCCGGGCAGGGGCCAATGAGCAGTTCTTC. V is TRBV27 and J is TRBJ2-1; TRBD1 is a possible D gene (6 bases). Germline V gene data show CDR1 as MNHEY and CDR2 as SMNVEV (reference sequence). Trimming removed 5 bases at V and 6 bases at J, with 17 bases between. This CDR3 has 15 amino acids.

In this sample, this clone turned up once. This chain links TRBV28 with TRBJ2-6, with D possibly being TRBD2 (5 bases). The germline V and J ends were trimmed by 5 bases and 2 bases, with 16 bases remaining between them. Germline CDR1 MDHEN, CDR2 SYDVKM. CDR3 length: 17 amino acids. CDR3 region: CASSPSPGITGANVLTF. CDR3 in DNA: TGTGCCAGCAGTCCGTCCCCGGGGATAACTGGGGCCAACGTCCTGACTTTC. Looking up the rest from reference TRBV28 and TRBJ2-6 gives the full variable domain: DVKVTQSSRYLVKRTGEKVFLECVQDMDHENMFWYRQDPGLGLRLIYFSYDVKMKEKGDIPEGYSVSREKKERFSLILESASTNQTSMYLCASSPSPGITGANVLTFGAGSRLTVL.

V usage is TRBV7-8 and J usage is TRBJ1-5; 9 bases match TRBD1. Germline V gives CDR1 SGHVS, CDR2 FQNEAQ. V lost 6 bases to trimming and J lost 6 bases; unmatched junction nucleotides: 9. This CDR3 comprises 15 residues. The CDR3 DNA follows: TGTGCCAGCAGGGCCGGGACAGGGTCTATTCAGCCCCAGCATTTT. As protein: CASRAGTGSIQPQHF.

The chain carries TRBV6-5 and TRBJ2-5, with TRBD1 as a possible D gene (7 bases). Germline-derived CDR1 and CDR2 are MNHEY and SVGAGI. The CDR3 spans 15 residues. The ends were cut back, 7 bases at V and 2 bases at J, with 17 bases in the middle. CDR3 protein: CASIGQSGGQETQYF. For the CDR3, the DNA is TGTGCCAGCATCGGCCAATCAGGGGGGCAAGAGACCCAGTACTTC.

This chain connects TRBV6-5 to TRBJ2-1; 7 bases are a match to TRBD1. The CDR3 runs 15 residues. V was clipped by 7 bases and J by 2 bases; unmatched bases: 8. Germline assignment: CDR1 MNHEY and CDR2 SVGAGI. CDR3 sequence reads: CASILQGTPYNEQFF. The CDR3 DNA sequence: TGTGCCAGCATTCTACAGGGGACCCCCTACAATGAGCAGTTCTTC.

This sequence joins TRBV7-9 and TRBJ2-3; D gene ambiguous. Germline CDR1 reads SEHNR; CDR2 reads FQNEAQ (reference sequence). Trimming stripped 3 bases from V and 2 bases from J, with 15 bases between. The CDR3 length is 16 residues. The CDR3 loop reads CASSFHFGGPTDTQYF. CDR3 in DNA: TGTGCCAGCAGCTTTCACTTTGGTGGGCCCACAGATACGCAGTATTTT.

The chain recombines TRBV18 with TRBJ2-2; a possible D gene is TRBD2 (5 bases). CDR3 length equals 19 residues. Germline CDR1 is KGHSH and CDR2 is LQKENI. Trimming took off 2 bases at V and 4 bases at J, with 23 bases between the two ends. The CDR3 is CASSPERLAEASGTGELFF. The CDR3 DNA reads TGTGCCAGCTCACCAGAACGCCTCGCGGAGGCGTCCGGCACCGGGGAGCTGTTTTTT.

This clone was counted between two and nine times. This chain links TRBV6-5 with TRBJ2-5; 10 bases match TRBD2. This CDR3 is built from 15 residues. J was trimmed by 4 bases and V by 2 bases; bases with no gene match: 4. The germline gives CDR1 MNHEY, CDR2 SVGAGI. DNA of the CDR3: TGTGCCAGCAGTTACCAGCGGGGGGGAGGAGAGACCCAGTACTTC. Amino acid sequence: CASSYQRGGGETQYF.

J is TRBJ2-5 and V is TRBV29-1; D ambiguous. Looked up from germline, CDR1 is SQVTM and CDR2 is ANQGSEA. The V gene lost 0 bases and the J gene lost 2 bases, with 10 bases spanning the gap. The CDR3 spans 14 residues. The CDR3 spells CSVEEAGKQETQYF. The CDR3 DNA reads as TGCAGCGTTGAAGAGGCAGGAAAACAAGAGACCCAGTACTTC.

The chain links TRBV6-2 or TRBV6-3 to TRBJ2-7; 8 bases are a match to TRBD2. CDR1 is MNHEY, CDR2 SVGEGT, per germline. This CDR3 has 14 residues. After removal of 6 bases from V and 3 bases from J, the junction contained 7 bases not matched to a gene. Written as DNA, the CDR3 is TGTGCCAGCAGCCCGGGACTAGGTTACTACGAGCAGTACTTC. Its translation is CASSPGLGYYEQYF.

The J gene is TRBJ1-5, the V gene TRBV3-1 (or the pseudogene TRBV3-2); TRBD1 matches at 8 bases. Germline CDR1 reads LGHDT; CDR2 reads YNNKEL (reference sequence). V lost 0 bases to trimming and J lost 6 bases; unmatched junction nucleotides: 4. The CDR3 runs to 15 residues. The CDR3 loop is CASSQDRGHGQPQHF. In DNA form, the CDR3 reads TGTGCCAGCAGCCAAGACAGGGGGCACGGTCAGCCCCAGCATTTT.

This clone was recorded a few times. The CDR3 protein is CASSIIAGEGNEQFF. CDR3 bases: TGTGCCAGCAGCATAATAGCGGGAGAGGGCAATGAGCAGTTCTTC. V and J are TRBV5-5 and TRBJ2-1; 9 bases align to TRBD2. The CDR3 has 15 amino acids. Germline-derived CDR1 and CDR2 are SGHKS and YYEKEE (reference sequence). V lost 4 bases to trimming and J lost 6 bases; unmatched junction nucleotides: 8.

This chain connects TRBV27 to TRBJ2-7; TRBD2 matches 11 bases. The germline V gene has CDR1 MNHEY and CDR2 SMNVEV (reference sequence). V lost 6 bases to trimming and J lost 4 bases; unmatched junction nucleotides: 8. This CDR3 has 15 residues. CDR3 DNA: TGTGCCAGCAGGGACACTAGCGGGAGTGGTTACGAGCAGTACTTC. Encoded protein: CASRDTSGSGYEQYF.

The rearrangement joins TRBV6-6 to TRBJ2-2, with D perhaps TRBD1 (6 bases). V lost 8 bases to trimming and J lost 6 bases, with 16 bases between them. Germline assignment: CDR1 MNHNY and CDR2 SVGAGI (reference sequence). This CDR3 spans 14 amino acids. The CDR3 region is CASRYRGSPGELFF. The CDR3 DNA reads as TGTGCCAGCCGATATAGGGGGAGTCCCGGGGAGCTGTTTTTT.

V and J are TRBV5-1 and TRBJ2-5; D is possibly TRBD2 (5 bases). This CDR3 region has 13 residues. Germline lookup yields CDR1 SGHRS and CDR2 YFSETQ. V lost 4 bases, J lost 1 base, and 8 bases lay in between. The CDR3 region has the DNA TGCGCCAGCAGCCCCGGGATCCAAGAGACCCAGTACTTC. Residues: CASSPGIQETQYF.

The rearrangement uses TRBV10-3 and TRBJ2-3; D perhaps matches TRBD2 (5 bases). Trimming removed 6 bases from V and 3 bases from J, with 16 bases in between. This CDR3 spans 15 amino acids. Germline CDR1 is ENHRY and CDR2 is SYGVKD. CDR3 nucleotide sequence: TGTGCCATCAGCGCCGGGGTAGGCATGACAGATACGCAGTATTTT. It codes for CAISAGVGMTDTQYF.

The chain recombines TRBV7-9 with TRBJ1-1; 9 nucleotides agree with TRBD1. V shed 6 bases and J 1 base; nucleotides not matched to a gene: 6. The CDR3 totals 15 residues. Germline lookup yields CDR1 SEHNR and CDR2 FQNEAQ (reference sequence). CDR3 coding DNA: TGTGCCAGCAGTCGAGCGGGACAGGGGAACACTGAAGCTTTCTTT. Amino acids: CASSRAGQGNTEAFF.

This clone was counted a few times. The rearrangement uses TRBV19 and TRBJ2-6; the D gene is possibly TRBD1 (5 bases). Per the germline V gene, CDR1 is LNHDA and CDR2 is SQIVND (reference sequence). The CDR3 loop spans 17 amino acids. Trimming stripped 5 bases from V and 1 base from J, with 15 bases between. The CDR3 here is CASSFPPSGSGANVLTF. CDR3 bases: TGTGCCAGTAGTTTTCCCCCTTCAGGGTCTGGGGCCAACGTCCTGACTTTC.

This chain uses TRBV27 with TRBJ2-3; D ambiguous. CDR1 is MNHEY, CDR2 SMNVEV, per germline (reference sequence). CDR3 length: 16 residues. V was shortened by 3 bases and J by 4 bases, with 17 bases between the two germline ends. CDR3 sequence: CASSFTTHLAADTQYF. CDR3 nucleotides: TGTGCCAGCAGTTTTACTACCCATCTGGCCGCAGATACGCAGTATTTT.